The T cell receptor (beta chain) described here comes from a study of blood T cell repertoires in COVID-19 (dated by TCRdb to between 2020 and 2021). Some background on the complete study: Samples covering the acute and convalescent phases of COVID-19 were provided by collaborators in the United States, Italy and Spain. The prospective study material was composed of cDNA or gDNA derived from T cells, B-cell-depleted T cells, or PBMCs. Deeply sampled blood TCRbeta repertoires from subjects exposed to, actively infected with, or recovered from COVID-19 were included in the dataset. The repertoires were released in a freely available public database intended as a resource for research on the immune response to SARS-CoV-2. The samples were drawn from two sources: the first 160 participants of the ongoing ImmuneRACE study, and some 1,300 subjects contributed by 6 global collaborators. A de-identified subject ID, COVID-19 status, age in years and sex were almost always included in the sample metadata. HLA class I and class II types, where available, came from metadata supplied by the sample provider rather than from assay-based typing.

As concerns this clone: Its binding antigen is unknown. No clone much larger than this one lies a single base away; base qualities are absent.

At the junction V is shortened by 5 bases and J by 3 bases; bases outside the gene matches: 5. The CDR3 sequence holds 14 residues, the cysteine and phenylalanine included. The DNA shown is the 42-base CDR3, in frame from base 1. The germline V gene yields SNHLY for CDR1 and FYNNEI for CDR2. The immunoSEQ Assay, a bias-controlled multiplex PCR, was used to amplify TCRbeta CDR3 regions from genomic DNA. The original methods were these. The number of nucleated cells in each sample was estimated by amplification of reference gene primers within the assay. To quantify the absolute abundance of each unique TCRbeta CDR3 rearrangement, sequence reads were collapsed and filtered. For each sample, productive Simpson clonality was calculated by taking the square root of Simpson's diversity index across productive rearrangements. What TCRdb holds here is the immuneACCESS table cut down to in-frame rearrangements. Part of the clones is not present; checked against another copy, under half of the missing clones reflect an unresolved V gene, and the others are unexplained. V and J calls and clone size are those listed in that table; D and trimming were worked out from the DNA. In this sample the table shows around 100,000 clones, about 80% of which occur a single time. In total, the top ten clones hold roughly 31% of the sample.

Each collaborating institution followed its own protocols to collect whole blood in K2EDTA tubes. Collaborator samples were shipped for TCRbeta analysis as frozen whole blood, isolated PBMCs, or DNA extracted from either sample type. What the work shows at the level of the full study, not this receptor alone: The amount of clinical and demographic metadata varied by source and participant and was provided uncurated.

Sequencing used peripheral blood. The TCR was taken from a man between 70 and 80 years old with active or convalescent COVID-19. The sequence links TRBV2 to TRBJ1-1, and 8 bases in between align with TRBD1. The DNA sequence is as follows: TGTGCCAGCAGTAATACAGGGGGGGACACTGAAGCTTTCTTT. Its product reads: CASSNTGGDTEAFF.